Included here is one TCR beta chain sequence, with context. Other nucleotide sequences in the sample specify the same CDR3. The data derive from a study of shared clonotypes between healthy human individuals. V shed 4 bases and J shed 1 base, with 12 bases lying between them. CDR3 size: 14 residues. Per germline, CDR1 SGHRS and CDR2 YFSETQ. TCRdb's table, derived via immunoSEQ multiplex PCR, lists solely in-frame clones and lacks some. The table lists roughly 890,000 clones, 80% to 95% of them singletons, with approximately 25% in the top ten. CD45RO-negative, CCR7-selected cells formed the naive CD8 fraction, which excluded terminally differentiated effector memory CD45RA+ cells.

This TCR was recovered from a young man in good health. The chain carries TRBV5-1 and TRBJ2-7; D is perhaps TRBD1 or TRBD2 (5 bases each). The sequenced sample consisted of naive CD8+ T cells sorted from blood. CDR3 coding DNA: TGCGCCAGCAGCCCCGGGACCGGATCCTACGAGCAGTACTTC. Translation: CASSPGTGSYEQYF.